This T cell receptor beta chain was captured in a study of long-term antiretroviral therapy in people with HIV. Whole-study results and caveats: HIV repertoire CDR3 lengths ranged less widely than those of controls. The repertoire was dominated at all time points by clones expanded before ART.

Samples were assayed with immunoSEQ v3.0 at survey level. Here immunoSEQ multiplex PCR was the method, and the copy in TCRdb shows in-frame clones only, minus some. The sample gives over 14,000 clones, 77% of which show up once; approximately 19% is in the top ten. Remarks on this clone: What it binds is unknown.

The clonotype was recovered from a man aged 40-55 years with HIV. Material: unsorted PBMCs, obtained 1.3 years before starting antiretroviral therapy.

In nucleotides, the CDR3 is TGTGCCAGCAGCCTACCGGGACAGGGATACGAGCAGTACTTC. It specifies CASSLPGQGYEQYF. The rearrangement joins TRBV7-8 to TRBJ2-7, with 9 bases that match TRBD1. CDR1 SGHVS and CDR2 FQNEAQ come from the germline V gene. The ends lost 5 bases at V and 4 bases at J; junction bases unmatched: 6. The CDR3 sequence is 14 residues long.